The 25 T cell receptor beta chains in this list originate from one sample, sequenced in a study of blood T cell repertoires in COVID-19. Produced via immunoSEQ multiplex PCR; TCRdb's table is partial and in-frame only. The sample records under 150,000 clones, more than 70% being singletons. The sequencing input was peripheral blood. Receptors were obtained from a man between 65 and 85 years old with acute or convalescent COVID-19.

The genes are TRBV6-1 and TRBJ2-7, with D tentatively TRBD1 (6 bases). This CDR3 has 16 residues. V was cut by 3 bases and J by 4 bases, with 19 bases left in between. Germline assignment: CDR1 MNHNS and CDR2 SASEGT. This chain's CDR3 is CASSDMDWRTAYEQYF. In DNA, the CDR3 is TGTGCCAGCAGTGATATGGACTGGAGGACAGCTTACGAGCAGTACTTC.

J is TRBJ2-4 and V is TRBV3-1 (or the pseudogene TRBV3-2); 8 bases agree with TRBD1. Per germline, CDR1 LGHDT and CDR2 YNNKEL (reference sequence). The ends lost 4 bases at V and 8 bases at J; junction bases unmatched: 10. The CDR3 runs to 15 residues. CDR3 bases: TGTGCCAGCAGCCCGTACCGGACAGGGTCTGACATTCAGTACTTC. This codes for CASSPYRTGSDIQYF.

The rearrangement links TRBV4-1 to TRBJ2-2; TRBD2 matches 10 bases. The CDR3 covers 19 residues. With 2 bases clipped from V and 3 bases from J, the junction kept 12 bases outside the gene matches. Germline CDR1 reads MGHRA; CDR2 reads YSYEKL. The CDR3 here is CASSQRGPGGLADTGELFF. The CDR3 nucleotides read TGCGCCAGCAGCCAAAGAGGGCCAGGAGGACTAGCGGACACCGGGGAGCTGTTTTTT.

This rearrangement joins TRBV2 to TRBJ1-2, with TRBD1 matching over 8 bases. The CDR3 contains 13 residues. Germline lookup yields CDR1 SNHLY and CDR2 FYNNEI. Unmatched junction bases numbered 8, after V lost 8 bases and J lost 6 bases. The CDR3 nucleotides read TGTGCCAGCGGGACAGGTTGGCTTGATGGCTACACCTTC. This gives the protein CASGTGWLDGYTF.

The gene calls are TRBV23-1 and TRBJ2-7; a weak D match, TRBD2 (5 bases). TRBV23-1 has ORF status, its function being uncertain. The ends were cut back, 4 bases at V and 3 bases at J, with 19 bases in the middle. This CDR3 contains 16 residues. The CDR3 bases are TGCGCCAGCAGTCCAAGGGAACAGATCGAGGGCTACGAGCAGTACTTC. This encodes CASSPREQIEGYEQYF.

The chain is built from TRBV13 and TRBJ1-2, with 7 positions matching TRBD1. Losses at the gene ends were 5 bases for V and 3 bases for J; bases not matched to a gene: 3. Germline V gives CDR1 PRHDT, CDR2 FYEKMQ (reference sequence). The CDR3 runs to 13 residues. CDR3 region: CASSRTGDYGYTF. For the CDR3, the DNA is TGTGCCAGCAGCAGGACAGGAGACTATGGCTACACCTTC.

The J gene is TRBJ1-2, the V gene TRBV6-1; TRBD1 matches 7 bases. Germline V CDR1 and CDR2: MNHNS, SASEGT. This CDR3 is built from 15 residues. The junction had 12 bases not matched to a gene; V was cut back by 3 bases and J by 8 bases. The CDR3 spells CASSEKFPGGRGYTF. Here the CDR3 DNA reads TGTGCCAGCAGTGAGAAATTCCCAGGGGGACGCGGCTACACCTTC.

The J gene is TRBJ1-5, the V gene TRBV19; D is possibly TRBD1 (6 bases). Trimming cost V 4 bases and J 3 bases, with 16 bases left between them. There are 16 residues in the CDR3. Germline CDR1 LNHDA, CDR2 SQIVND (reference sequence). The CDR3 sequence is CASSNLRDTLNQPQHF. For the CDR3, the DNA is TGTGCCAGTAGTAATCTCCGGGACACTCTCAATCAGCCCCAGCATTTT.

The chain carries TRBV6-1 and TRBJ1-4; TRBD1 matches 7 bases. The CDR3 is 16 amino acids. Germline CDR1 and CDR2: MNHNS and SASEGT. V lost 2 bases and J lost 8; bases outside the gene matches: 11. In DNA form, the CDR3 reads TGTGCCAGCAGTGAAAGTAGTGGCAGGGGGGCGGAAAAACTGTTTTTT. The encoded protein is CASSESSGRGAEKLFF.

CDR3 sequence (DNA): TGTGCCAGCAGCTTACGGCGGGGGCTGGCCTACGAGCAGTACTTC. Encoded protein: CASSLRRGLAYEQYF. The chain recombines TRBV11-2 with TRBJ2-7; D might be TRBD2 (7 bases). The length of the CDR3 is 15 residues. The germline V gene encodes CDR1 SGHAT and CDR2 FQNNGV. V was trimmed by 2 bases and J by 2 bases, leaving 13 bases between them.

Here the CDR3 reads CASSPPARGTGELFF. In DNA, the CDR3 is TGTGCCAGCTCACCACCGGCCCGGGGCACCGGGGAGCTGTTTTTT. The V call is TRBV18, the J call TRBJ2-2; the D gene is possibly TRBD2 (5 bases). Germline V gene lookup returns CDR1 KGHSH and CDR2 LQKENI. V dropped 0 bases and J dropped 4 bases, with 9 bases sitting between them. This CDR3 comprises 15 residues.

The V and J genes are TRBV4-1 and TRBJ1-1, with D perhaps matching TRBD1 (5 bases). V lost 4 bases and J 1 base, leaving 13 bases between the germline ends. The CDR3 contains 15 residues. Germline V gives CDR1 MGHRA, CDR2 YSYEKL. For the CDR3, the DNA is TGCGCCAGCAGCCCCCCGACAGCTCAGAACACTGAAGCTTTCTTT. It encodes CASSPPTAQNTEAFF.

The rearrangement links TRBV7-9 to TRBJ2-7; D possibly corresponds to TRBD2 (5 bases). CDR1 SEHNR and CDR2 FQNEAQ come from the germline V gene (reference sequence). This CDR3 has 13 residues. V lost 3 bases to trimming and J lost 2 bases, with 8 bases between them. CDR3 loop: CASSFRGTYEQYF. CDR3 sequence (DNA): TGTGCCAGCAGCTTTCGAGGGACCTACGAGCAGTACTTC. The variable domain in full, with the rest retrieved from reference TRBV7-9 and TRBJ2-7, is DTGVSQNPRHKITKRGQNVTFRCDPISEHNRLYWYRQTLGQGPEFLTYFQNEAQLEKSRLLSDRFSAERPKGSFSTLEIQRTEQGDSAMYLCASSFRGTYEQYFGPGTRLTVT.

The gene calls are TRBV9 and TRBJ2-7; perhaps TRBD2 as D (7 bases). The germline V and J ends were trimmed by 4 bases and 6 bases, with 14 bases remaining between them. Germline assignment: CDR1 SGDLS and CDR2 YYNGEE. The CDR3 runs 13 residues. The CDR3 protein is CASSPGGGPEQYF. CDR3 nucleotides: TGTGCCAGCAGCCCTGGGGGGGGGCCCGAGCAGTACTTC.

The chain combines TRBV5-1 with TRBJ2-7, with no clear D. Germline-derived CDR1 and CDR2 are SGHRS and YFSETQ. CDR3 length: 12 amino acids. Trimming took off 4 bases at V and 5 bases at J, with 10 bases between the two ends. The CDR3 region has the DNA TGCGCCAGCAGCCTCGGTGCGGACGAGCAGTACTTC. Translated, it gives CASSLGADEQYF.

The V gene is TRBV11-3, the J gene TRBJ1-1; D is unclear. Between the trimmed V and J ends, which lost 0 bases and 6 bases, there was a span of 8 bases. Germline CDR1 is SGHNT and CDR2 is YENEEA. This CDR3 has 13 residues. This chain's CDR3 is CASSLEAGAEAFF. The CDR3 region has the DNA TGTGCCAGCAGCTTAGAAGCGGGCGCTGAAGCTTTCTTT.

J is TRBJ1-5 and V is TRBV2; tentative D call: TRBD1 (6 bases). The length of the CDR3 is 13 residues. V lost 8 bases to trimming and J lost 3 bases, with 11 bases between them. The germline V gene has CDR1 SNHLY and CDR2 FYNNEI. As DNA, the CDR3 is TGTGCCAGCGAAAGGGGGTTCAATCAGCCCCAGCATTTT. Translation gives CASERGFNQPQHF.

The CDR3 DNA reads TGCGCCAGCAGACAGGGGCAGGGTTCACCCCTCCACTTT. Protein: CASRQGQGSPLHF. The chain couples TRBV10-2 to TRBJ1-6; 7 positions match TRBD1. The V and J ends lost 6 bases and 9 bases, in that order; junction bases with no gene match: 5. The CDR3 spans 13 residues. Germline V CDR1 and CDR2: WSHSY, SAAADI.

The table lists this clone with a count of one. The rearrangement joins TRBV7-8 to TRBJ1-2, with 7 bases aligning to TRBD1. J was trimmed by 3 bases and V by 4 bases; bases with no gene match: 5. CDR1 and CDR2 (germline): SGHVS, FQNEAQ. The CDR3 contains 14 residues. The CDR3 DNA reads TGTGCCAGCAGCTCCCACAGGGGCCACTATGGCTACACCTTC. Protein sequence: CASSSHRGHYGYTF.

This chain uses TRBV6-5 with TRBJ2-3, with 8 nucleotides matching TRBD1. This CDR3 contains 16 residues. Trimming at V came to 8 bases and at J to 0 bases, leaving 10 bases not matched to a gene. Germline-derived CDR1 and CDR2 are MNHEY and SVGAGI. CDR3 bases: TGTGCCAGCTGTTTACAGGGGGGATCTAGCACAGATACGCAGTATTTT. Translated, it gives CASCLQGGSSTDTQYF.

DNA of the CDR3: TGTGCCACCGGGGACAGACAAGAGACCCAGTACTTC. Protein product: CATGDRQETQYF. V gene TRBV24-1 combines with J gene TRBJ2-5; 7 positions match TRBD1. The CDR3 has 12 amino acids. Germline V gene data show CDR1 as KGHDR and CDR2 as SFDVKD. V gave up 9 bases and J gave up 2 bases; unmatched junction bases: 2.

V and J are TRBV7-2 and TRBJ2-5, with 12 bases matching TRBD2. The CDR3 extends over 14 amino acids. The V gene's germline CDR1 is SGHTA and CDR2 FQGNSA. The J segment lost 5 bases and the V segment lost 5 bases, leaving 3 bases of the junction unmatched. This CDR3 reads CASSPSGGAETQYF. In nucleotides, the CDR3 is TGTGCCAGCAGCCCTAGCGGGGGGGCTGAGACCCAGTACTTC.

For the CDR3, the DNA is TGTGCCAGTAGTATAGGAGGATACGCCTACGAGCAGTACTTC. Its protein is CASSIGGYAYEQYF. The chain recombines TRBV19 with TRBJ2-7, with D unclear. Germline CDR1 is LNHDA and CDR2 is SQIVND (reference sequence). The CDR3 consists of 14 residues. V was cut by 1 base and J by 2 bases, with 9 bases left in between.

This chain joins TRBV9 and TRBJ2-1; a weak D match, TRBD1 (6 bases). CDR3 size: 15 residues. Trimming stripped 0 bases from V and 5 bases from J, with 12 bases between. Germline V lookup: CDR1 SGDLS, CDR2 YYNGEE. This CDR3 is CASSVGDRHHNEQFF. The CDR3 nucleotides read TGTGCCAGCAGCGTAGGAGACAGGCACCACAATGAGCAGTTCTTC.

The chain carries TRBV2 and TRBJ1-6, with TRBD1 matching over 7 bases. The V and J ends lost 2 bases and 10 bases, in that order; junction bases with no gene match: 8. This CDR3 has 15 amino acids. CDR1 and CDR2 from the germline V gene are SNHLY and FYNNEI. The CDR3 here is CASSEMTGPRSPLHF. CDR3 bases: TGTGCCAGCAGTGAAATGACAGGGCCGCGGTCACCCCTCCACTTT.